This record concerns one T cell receptor beta chain sequence. Its antigen is unknown. This entry comes from a study of T cells expressing NK-cell markers (dated by TCRdb to 2019 to 2021). Regarding the study in general: TCR beta-chain repertoires were profiled in sorted CD3+CD56+NKG2C+, CD3+CD56+NKG2C- and CD3+CD56-NKG2C+ T-cell subsets from fewer than 10 donors. Among the eight sequenced donors, only one was HCMV-seronegative, while the other seven were HCMV-seropositive. The eight sequenced donors were randomly selected healthy volunteers, three men and five women. Libraries were sequenced as 2 x 150 bp reads on Illumina HiSeq 2000/2500, MiSeq or NextSeq. What the authors observed across the whole study: For six donors, the dominant CD3+CD56+NKG2C+ clonotypes were among the top 10 CD8+ clonotypes and accounted for about 1.0-7.5% of CD8+ T cells. Those dominant clonotypes were again the most abundant among CD3+CD56-NKG2C+ cells in a few donors, at roughly 25-65%. Whether the expanded NKG2C-expressing T cell clones were specific for HCMV antigens remained unclear.

HCMV-specific IgG was detected in serum with a commercial ELISA kit to determine HCMV serostatus. Peripheral blood mononuclear cells were isolated from blood by Ficoll density gradient centrifugation. Instrument used: Illumina HiSeq 2000. The TCR beta cDNA libraries were made using 5'RACE template switching, a step that added both a universal primer site and unique molecular identifiers. cDNA synthesis was primed from the TCR beta constant segment, followed by two successive PCR amplification steps. From the authors' description of their analysis: MIGEC handled demultiplexing of the reads and grouping by UMI, while MiTCR was used to assemble and quantify clonotypes. To exclude erroneous sequences, any TCR cDNA sequence not supported by at least two reads was discarded. The tcR package was used for downstream repertoire analysis, with clonotypes matched between fractions based on CDR3 nucleotide sequence plus V segment. VDJmatch was used to annotate antigen specificity against VDJdb, with one amino acid substitution in CDR3 allowed. One entry per CDR3 protein sequence results from the TCRdb reprocessing of the reads, with DNA left out. These V and J calls are TCRdb output, not the study's own analysis. The sample's clone listing holds 400,000 to 450,000 distinct CDR3 sequences. The leading ten clones occupy approximately 6.8% of the sample.

The origin of this receptor is a woman aged 18 to 69 in good health. Sequences were obtained from blood T cells: a sorted CD56 or NKG2C T cell subset, CD4+ or CD8+ T cells, or bulk PBMC T cells (not recorded which).

CDR3 protein: CASTNQGDYEQYF. The rearrangement joined TRBV19 to TRBJ2-7; without DNA, the TCRdb call of TRBD1 cannot be checked. From the germline V gene (reference sequence), CDR1 is LNHDA and CDR2 is SQIVND. The CDR3 has 13 amino acids, counting the end cysteine and phenylalanine. The entry carries no DNA sequence.